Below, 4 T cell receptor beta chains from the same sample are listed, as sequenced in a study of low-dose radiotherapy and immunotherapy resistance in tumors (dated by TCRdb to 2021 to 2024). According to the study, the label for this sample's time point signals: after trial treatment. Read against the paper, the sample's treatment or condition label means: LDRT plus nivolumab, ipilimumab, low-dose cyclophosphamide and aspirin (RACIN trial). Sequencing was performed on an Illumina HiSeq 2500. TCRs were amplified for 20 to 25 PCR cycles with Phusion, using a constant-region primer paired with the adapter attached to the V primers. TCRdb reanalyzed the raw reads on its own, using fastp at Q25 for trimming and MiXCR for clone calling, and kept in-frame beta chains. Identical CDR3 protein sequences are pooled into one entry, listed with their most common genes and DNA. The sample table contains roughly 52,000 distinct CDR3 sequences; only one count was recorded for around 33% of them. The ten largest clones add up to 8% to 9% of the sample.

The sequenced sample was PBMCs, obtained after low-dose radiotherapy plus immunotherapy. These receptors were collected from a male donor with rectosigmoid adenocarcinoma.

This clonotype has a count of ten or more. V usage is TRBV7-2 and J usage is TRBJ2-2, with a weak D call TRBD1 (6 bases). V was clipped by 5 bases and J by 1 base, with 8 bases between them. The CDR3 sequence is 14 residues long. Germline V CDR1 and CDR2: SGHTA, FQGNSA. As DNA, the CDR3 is TGTGCCAGCAGCAAGGGACAGAACACCGGGGAGCTGTTTTTT. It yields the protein CASSKGQNTGELFF.

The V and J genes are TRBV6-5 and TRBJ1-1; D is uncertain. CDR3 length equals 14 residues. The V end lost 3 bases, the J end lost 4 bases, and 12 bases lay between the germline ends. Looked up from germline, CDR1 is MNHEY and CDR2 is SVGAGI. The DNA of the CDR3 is TGTGCCAGCAGTTATAAAACAGCGGGCACTGAAGCTTTCTTT. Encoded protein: CASSYKTAGTEAFF.

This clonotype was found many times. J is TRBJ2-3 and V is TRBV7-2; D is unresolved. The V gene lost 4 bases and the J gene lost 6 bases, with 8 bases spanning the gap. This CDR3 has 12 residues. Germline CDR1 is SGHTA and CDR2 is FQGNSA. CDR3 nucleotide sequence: TGTGCCAGCAGCTCGTATGGTGATACGCAGTATTTT. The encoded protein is CASSSYGDTQYF.

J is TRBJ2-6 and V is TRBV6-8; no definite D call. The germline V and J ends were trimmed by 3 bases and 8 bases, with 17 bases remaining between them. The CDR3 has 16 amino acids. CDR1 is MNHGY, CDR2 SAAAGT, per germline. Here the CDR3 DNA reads TGTGCCAGCAGTTATTTTTCGAGCTCTATGACCAACGTCCTGACTTTC. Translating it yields CASSYFSSSMTNVLTF.